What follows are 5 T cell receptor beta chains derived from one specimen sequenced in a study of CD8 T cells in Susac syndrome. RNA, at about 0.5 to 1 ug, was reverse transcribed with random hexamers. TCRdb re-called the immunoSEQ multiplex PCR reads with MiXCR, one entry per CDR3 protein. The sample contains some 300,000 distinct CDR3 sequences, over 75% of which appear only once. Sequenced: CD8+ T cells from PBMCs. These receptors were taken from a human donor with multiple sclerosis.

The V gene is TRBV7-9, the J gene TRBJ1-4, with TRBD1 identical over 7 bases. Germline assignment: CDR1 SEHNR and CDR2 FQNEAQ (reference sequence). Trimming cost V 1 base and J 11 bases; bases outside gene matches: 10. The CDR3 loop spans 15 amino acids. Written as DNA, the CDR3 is TGTGCCAGCAGCTTAGGCTACCAGGGGGTAGCGAAACTGTTTTTT. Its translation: CASSLGYQGVAKLFF.

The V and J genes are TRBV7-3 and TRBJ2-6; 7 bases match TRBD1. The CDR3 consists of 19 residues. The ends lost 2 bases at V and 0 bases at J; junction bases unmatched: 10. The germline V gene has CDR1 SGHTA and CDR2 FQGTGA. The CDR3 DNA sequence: TGTGCCAGCAGCTTAGGACGAGGACAGGCGTACTCTGGGGCCAACGTCCTGACTTTC. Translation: CASSLGRGQAYSGANVLTF.

The CDR3 sequence: CASRYAGGQGPAEAFF. In nucleotides, the CDR3 is TGCGCCAGCAGGTACGCAGGGGGGCAGGGGCCCGCTGAAGCTTTCTTT. V is TRBV5-1 and J is TRBJ1-1; 7 bases align to TRBD1. The V and J ends lost 5 bases and 6 bases, in that order; junction bases with no gene match: 16. The CDR3 is 16 residues long. Germline loops: CDR1 SGHRS, CDR2 YFSETQ.

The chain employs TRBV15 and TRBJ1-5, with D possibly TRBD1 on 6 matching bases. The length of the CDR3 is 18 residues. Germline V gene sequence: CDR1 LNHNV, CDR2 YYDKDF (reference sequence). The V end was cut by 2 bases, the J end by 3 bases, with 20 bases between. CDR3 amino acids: CATSRPQQLGQFNQPQHF. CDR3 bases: TGTGCCACCAGCAGACCCCAACAACTCGGACAGTTCAATCAGCCCCAGCATTTT.

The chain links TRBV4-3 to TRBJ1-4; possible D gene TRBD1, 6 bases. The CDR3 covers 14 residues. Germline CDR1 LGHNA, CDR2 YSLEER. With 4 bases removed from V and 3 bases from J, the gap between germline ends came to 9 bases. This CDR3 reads CASSPDRANEKLFF. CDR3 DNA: TGCGCCAGCAGCCCGGACAGAGCTAATGAAAAACTGTTTTTT.